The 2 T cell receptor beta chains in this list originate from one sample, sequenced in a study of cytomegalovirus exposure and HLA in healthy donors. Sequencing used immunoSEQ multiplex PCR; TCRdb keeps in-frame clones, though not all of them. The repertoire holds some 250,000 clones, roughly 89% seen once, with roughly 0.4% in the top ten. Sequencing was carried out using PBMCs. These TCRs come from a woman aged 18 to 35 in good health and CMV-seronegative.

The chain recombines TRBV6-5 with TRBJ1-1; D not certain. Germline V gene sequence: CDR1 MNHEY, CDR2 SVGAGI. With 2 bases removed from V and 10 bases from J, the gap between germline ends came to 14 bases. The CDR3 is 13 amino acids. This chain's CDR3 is CASSYGSPNRAFF. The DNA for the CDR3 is TGTGCCAGCAGTTACGGCTCCCCGAACAGAGCTTTCTTT.

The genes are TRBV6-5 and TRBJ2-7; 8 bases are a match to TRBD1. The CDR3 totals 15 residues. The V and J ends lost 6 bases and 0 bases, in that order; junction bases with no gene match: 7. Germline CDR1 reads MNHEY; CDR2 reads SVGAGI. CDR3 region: CASSQTGESSYEQYF. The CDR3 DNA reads TGTGCCAGCAGCCAGACAGGGGAGAGCTCCTACGAGCAGTACTTC.